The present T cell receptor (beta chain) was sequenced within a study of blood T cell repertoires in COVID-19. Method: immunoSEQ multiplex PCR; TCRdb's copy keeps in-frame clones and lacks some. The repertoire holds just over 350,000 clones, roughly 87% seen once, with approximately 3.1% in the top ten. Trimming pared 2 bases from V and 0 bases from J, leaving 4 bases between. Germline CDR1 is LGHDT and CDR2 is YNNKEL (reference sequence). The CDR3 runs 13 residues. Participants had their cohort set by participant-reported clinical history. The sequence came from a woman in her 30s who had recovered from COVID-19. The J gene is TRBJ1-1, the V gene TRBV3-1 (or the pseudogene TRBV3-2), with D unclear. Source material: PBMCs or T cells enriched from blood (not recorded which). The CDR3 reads CASSQQMNTEAFF. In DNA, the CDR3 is TGTGCCAGCAGCCAACAGATGAACACTGAAGCTTTCTTT.